Reported below is one TCR beta chain. Use of 60 Vbeta and 13 Jbeta primers characterized the PCR. Sequencing used immunoSEQ multiplex PCR; TCRdb keeps in-frame clones, though not all of them. Of around 110,000 clones listed, around 10% are singletons. This entry is derived from a study of cytomegalovirus exposure and HLA in healthy donors. Per germline, CDR1 LNHNV and CDR2 YYDKDF (reference sequence). With 0 bases removed from V and 1 base from J, the gap between germline ends came to 7 bases. The CDR3 has 14 residues. The chain is built from TRBV15 and TRBJ2-7; D unclear. The sequenced material came from PBMCs. The receptor comes from a man under 40 in good health and CMV-seronegative. The CDR3 spells CATSRERGSYEQYF. DNA for the CDR3: TGTGCCACCAGCAGAGAGCGAGGTTCCTACGAGCAGTACTTC. Full variable domain (remainder filled in from reference TRBV15 and TRBJ2-7): DAMVIQNPRYQVTQFGKPVTLSCSQTLNHNVMYWYQQKSSQAPKLLFHYYDKDFNNEADTPDNFQSRRPNTSFCFLDIRSPGLGDTAMYLCATSRERGSYEQYFGPGTRLTVT.